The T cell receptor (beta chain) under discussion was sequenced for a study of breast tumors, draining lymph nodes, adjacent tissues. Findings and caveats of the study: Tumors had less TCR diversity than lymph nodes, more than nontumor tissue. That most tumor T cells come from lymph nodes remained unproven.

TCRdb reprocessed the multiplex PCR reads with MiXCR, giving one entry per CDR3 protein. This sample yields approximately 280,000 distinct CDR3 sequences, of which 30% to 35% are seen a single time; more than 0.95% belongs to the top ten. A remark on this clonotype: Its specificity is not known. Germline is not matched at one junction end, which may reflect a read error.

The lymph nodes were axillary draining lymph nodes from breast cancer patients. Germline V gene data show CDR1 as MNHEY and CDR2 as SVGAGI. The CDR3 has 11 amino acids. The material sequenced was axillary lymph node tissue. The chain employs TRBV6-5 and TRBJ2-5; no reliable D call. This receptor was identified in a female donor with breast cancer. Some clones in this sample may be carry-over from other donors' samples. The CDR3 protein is CVSSRRETQYF. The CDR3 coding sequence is TGTGTCAGCAGCCGACGGGAGACCCAGTACTTC.